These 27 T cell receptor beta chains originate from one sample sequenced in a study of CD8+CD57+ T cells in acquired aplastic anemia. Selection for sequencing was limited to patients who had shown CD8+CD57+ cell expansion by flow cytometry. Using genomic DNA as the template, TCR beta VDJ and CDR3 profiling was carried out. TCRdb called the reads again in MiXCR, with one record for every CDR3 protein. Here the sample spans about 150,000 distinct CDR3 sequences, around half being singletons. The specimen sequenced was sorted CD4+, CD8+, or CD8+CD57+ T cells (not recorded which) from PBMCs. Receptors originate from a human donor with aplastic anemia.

The CDR3, as DNA: TGTGCCAGTAGTATGGATGTAAGAAGAACTGAAGCTTTCTTT. Its translation is CASSMDVRRTEAFF. The chain has TRBV19 and TRBJ1-1; no definite D call. The V end lost 3 bases, the J end lost 5 bases, and 13 bases lay between the germline ends. Germline V gene data show CDR1 as LNHDA and CDR2 as SQIVND (reference sequence). This CDR3 comprises 14 residues.

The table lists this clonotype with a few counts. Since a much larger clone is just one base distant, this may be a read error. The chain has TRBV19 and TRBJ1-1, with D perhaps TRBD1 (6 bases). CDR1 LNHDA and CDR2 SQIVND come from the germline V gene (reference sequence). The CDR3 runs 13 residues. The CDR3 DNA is TGTGCCAGTAGTGTCGGGGGGGACACTGGAGCTTTCTTT. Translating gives CASSVGGDTGAFF.

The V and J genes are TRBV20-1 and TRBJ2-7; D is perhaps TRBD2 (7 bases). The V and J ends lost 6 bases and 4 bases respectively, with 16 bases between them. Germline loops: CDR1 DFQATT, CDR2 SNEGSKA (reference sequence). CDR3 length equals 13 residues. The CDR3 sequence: CSAAGGRVYEQYF. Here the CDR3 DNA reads TGCAGTGCGGCCGGGGGGCGCGTGTACGAGCAGTACTTC.

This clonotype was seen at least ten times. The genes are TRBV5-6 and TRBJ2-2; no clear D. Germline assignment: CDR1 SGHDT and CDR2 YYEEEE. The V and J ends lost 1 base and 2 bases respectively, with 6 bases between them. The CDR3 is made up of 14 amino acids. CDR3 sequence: CASSLPSNTGELFF. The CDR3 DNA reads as TGTGCCAGCAGCTTGCCCAGTAACACCGGGGAGCTGTTTTTT.

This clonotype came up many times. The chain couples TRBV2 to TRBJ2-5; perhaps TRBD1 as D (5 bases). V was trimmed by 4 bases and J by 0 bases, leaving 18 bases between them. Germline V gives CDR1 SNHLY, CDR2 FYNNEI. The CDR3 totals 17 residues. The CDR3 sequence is CASSGGDSHLYQETQYF. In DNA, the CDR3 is TGTGCCAGCAGTGGGGGCGACAGCCACCTGTACCAAGAGACCCAGTACTTC. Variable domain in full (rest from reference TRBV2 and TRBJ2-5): EPEVTQTPSHQVTQMGQEVILRCVPISNHLYFYWYRQILGQKVEFLVSFYNNEISEKSEIFDDQFSVERPDGSNFTLKIRSTKLEDSAMYFCASSGGDSHLYQETQYFGPGTRLLVL.

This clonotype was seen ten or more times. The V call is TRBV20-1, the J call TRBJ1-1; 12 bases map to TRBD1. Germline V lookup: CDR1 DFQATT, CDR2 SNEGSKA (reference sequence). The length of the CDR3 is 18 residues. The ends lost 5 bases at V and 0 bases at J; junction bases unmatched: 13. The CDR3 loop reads CSALLITGTGGLNTEAFF. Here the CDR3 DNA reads TGCAGTGCTCTATTGATCACCGGGACAGGGGGCCTGAACACTGAAGCTTTCTTT.

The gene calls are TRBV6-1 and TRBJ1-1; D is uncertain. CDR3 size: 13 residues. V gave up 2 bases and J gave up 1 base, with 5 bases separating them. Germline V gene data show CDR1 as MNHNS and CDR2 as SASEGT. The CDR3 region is CASSEMGNTEAFF. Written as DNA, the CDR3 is TGTGCCAGCAGTGAAATGGGGAACACTGAAGCTTTCTTT.

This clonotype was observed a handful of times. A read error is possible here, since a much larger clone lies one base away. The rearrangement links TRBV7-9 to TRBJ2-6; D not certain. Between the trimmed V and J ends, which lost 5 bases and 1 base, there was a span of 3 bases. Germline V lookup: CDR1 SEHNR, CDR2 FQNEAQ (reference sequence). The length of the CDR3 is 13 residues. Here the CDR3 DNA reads TGTGCCAGCAGCGCGTCTGGGGCCAACGTCCTGACTTTC. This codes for CASSASGANVLTF.

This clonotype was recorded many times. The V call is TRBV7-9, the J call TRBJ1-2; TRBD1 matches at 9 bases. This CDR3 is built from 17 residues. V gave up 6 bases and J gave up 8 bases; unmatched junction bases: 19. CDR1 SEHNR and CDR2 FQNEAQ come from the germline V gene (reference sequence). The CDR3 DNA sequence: TGTGCCAGCAGACCCTCCGGGACAGGGATCCTCTATTTCGGCTACACCTTC. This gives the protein CASRPSGTGILYFGYTF.

The CDR3 bases are TGTGCCAGTAGTATGGGGATCACAGATACGCAGTATTTT. This encodes CASSMGITDTQYF. This chain joins TRBV19 and TRBJ2-3; D ambiguous. There are 13 residues in the CDR3. V shed 3 bases and J shed 2 bases, with 6 bases lying between them. Per the germline V gene, CDR1 is LNHDA and CDR2 is SQIVND (reference sequence). The full variable domain, rest sourced from reference TRBV19 and TRBJ2-3, is DGGITQSPKYLFRKEGQNVTLSCEQNLNHDAMYWYRQDPGQGLRLIYYSQIVNDFQKGDIAEGYSVSREKKESFPLTVTSAQKNPTAFYLCASSMGITDTQYFGPGTRLTVL.

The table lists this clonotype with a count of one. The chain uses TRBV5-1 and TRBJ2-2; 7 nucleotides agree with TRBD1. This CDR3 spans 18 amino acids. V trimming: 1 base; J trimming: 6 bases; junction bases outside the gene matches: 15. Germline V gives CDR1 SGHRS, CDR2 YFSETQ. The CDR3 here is CASSLSQGDERVSGELFF. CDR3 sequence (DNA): TGCGCCAGCAGCTTGAGTCAGGGGGATGAAAGGGTTTCCGGGGAGCTGTTTTTT. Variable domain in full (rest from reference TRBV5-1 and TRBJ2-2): KAGVTQTPRYLIKTRGQQVTLSCSPISGHRSVSWYQQTPGQGLQFLFEYFSETQRNKGNFPGRFSGRQFSNSRSEMNVSTLELGDSALYLCASSLSQGDERVSGELFFGEGSRLTVL.

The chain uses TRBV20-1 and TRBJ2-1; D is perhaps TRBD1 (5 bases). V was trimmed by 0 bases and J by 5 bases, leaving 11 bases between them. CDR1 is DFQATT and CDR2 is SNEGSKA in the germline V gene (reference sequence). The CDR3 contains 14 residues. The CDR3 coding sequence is TGCAGTGCTAGAGATCGACAGCCTAACAATGAGCAGTTCTTC. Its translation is CSARDRQPNNEQFF.

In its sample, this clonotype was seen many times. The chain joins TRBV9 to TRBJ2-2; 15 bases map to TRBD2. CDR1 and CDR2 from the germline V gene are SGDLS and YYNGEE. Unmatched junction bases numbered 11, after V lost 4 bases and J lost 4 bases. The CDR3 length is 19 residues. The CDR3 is CASSRFGLAGGLPTGELFF. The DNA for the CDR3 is TGTGCCAGCAGCCGATTTGGACTAGCGGGGGGGCTGCCCACCGGGGAGCTGTTTTTT. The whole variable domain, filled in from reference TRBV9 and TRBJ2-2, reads DSGVTQTPKHLITATGQRVTLRCSPRSGDLSVYWYQQSLDQGLQFLIQYYNGEERAKGNILERFSAQQFPDLHSELNLSSLELGDSALYFCASSRFGLAGGLPTGELFFGEGSRLTVL.

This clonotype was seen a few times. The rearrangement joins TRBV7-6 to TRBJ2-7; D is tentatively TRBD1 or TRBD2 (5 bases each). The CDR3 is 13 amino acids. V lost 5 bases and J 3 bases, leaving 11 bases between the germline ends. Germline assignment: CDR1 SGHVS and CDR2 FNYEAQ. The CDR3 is CASSPRDGYEQYF. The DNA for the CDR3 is TGTGCCAGCAGCCCCCGGGACGGCTACGAGCAGTACTTC.

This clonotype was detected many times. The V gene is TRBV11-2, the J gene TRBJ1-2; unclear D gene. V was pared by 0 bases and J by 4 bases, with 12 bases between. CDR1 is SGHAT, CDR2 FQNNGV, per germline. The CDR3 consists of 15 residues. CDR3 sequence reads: CASSLDSRQAYGYTF. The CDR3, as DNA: TGTGCCAGCAGCTTAGATAGTAGGCAGGCCTATGGCTACACCTTC.

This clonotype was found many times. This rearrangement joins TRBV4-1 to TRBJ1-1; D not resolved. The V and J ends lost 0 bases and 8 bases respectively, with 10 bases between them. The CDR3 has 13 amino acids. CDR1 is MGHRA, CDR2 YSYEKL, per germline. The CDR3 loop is CASSQDLEGEAFF. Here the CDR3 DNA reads TGCGCCAGCAGCCAAGATCTAGAAGGGGAAGCTTTCTTT.

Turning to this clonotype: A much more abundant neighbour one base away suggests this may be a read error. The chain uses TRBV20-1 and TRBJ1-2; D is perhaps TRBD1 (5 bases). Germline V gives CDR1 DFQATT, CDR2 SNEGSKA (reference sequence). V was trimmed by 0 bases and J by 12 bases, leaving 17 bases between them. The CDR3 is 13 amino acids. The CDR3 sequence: CSARDDRGEGHTF. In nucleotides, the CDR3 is TGCAGTGCTAGAGATGATAGAGGGGAGGGCCACACCTTC.

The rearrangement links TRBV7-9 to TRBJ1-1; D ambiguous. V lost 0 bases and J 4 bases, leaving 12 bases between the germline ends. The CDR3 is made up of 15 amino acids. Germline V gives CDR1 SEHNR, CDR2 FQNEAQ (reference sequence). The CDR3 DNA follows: TGTGCCAGCAGCTTAGCAGCCGGGTCGGGCACTGAAGCTTTCTTT. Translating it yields CASSLAAGSGTEAFF.

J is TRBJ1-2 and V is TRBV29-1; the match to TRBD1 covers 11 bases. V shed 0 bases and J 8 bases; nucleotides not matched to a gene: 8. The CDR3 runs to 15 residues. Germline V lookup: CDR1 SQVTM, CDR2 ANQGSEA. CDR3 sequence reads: CSVEDTRTGGWGYTF. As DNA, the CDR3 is TGCAGCGTTGAAGATACCCGGACAGGGGGCTGGGGCTACACCTTC.

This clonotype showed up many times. CDR3 DNA sequence: TGTGCCAGTAGTATGGGCGGTGCAGGGGGGCTTATGGGGGAGCTGTTTTTT. Its protein product is CASSMGGAGGLMGELFF. The chain combines TRBV19 with TRBJ2-2; D is perhaps TRBD1 (7 bases). The V end was cut by 3 bases, the J end by 8 bases, with 22 bases between. CDR3 size: 17 residues. From germline, CDR1 is LNHDA and CDR2 SQIVND (reference sequence).

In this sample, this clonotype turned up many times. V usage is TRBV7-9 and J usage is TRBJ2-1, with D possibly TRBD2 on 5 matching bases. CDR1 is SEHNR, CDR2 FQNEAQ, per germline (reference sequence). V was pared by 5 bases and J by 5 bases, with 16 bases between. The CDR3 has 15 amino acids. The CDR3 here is CASSLPGYGDNEQFF. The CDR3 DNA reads TGTGCCAGCAGCCTACCCGGGTACGGGGACAATGAGCAGTTCTTC.

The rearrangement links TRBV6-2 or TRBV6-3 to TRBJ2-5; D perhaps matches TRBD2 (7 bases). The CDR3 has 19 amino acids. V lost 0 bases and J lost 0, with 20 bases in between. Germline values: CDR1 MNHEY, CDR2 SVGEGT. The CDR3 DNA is TGTGCCAGCAGTTACTCGAAGGGGGGAGGGGCGGGACACCAAGAGACCCAGTACTTC. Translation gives CASSYSKGGGAGHQETQYF.

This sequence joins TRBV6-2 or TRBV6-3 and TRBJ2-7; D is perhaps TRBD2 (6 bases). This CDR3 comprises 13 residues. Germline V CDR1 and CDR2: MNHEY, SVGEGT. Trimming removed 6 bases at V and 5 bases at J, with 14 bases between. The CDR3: CASSRGSGDEQYF. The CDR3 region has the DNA TGTGCCAGCAGCCGGGGGTCCGGGGACGAGCAGTACTTC.

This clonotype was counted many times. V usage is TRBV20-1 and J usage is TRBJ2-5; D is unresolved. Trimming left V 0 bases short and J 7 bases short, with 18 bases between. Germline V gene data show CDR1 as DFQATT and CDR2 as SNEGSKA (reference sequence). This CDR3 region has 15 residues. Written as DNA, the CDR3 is TGCAGTGCTAGAGATCTCGCGGTGAATATCGGGACCCAGTACTTC. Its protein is CSARDLAVNIGTQYF.

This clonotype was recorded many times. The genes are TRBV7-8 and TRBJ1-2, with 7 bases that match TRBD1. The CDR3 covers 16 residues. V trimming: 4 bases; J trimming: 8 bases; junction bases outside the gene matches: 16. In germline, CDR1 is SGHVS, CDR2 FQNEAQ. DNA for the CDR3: TGTGCCAGCAGCTCCTCCGGGACAGCCCTCCGGTGGGGCTACACCTTC. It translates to CASSSSGTALRWGYTF.

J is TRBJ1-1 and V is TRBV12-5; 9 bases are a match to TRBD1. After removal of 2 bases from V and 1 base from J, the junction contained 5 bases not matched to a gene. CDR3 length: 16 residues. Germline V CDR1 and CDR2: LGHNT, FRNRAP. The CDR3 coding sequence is TGTGCTAGTGGTTTGACCCGACAGGGGGGGAACACTGAAGCTTTCTTT. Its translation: CASGLTRQGGNTEAFF.

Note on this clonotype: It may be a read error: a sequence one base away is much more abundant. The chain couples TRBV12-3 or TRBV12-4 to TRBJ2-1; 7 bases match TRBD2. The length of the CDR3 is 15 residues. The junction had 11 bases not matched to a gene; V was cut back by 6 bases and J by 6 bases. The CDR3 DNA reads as TGTGCCAGCAGCCCGGCCAGCGGGGCGAGCAATGAGCAGTTCTTC. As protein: CASSPASGASNEQFF.